What follows are 21 T cell receptor beta chains derived from one specimen sequenced in a study of T cells in Graves' hyperthyroidism and ophthalmopathy. The CDR3 regions of TCR beta were amplified from RNA transcripts. First-round RT-PCR with HTBI primers amplified the TCR CDR3 region. From the multiplex PCR reads, TCRdb called clonotypes with MiXCR, one entry per CDR3 protein. Of approximately 640,000 distinct CDR3 sequences in the sample, around 16% are singletons; the top ten hold about 16%. Sequenced sample: blood. These receptors came from a man in his forties or fifties with Graves' hyperthyroidism.

This clonotype was seen repeatedly, ten times or more. The rearrangement uses TRBV7-8 and TRBJ2-7, with D perhaps matching TRBD2 (6 bases). V was clipped by 2 bases and J by 0 bases, with 14 bases between them. The CDR3 extends over 16 amino acids. CDR1 SGHVS and CDR2 FQNEAQ come from the germline V gene. CDR3 sequence: CASSLHNSGDSYEQYF. The DNA for the CDR3 is TGTGCCAGCAGCTTACATAATAGCGGAGACTCCTACGAGCAGTACTTC.

This clonotype has only a few counts. The V call is TRBV6-6, the J call TRBJ2-7; 10 bases fit TRBD2. The CDR3 runs 15 residues. Trimming cost V 2 bases and J 3 bases; bases outside gene matches: 4. Germline V CDR1 and CDR2: MNHNY, SVGAGI (reference sequence). The DNA of the CDR3 is TGTGCCAGCAGTTACGGGGGACTAGCGCTCTACGAGCAGTACTTC. Protein product: CASSYGGLALYEQYF.

This clonotype was counted only a few times. V usage is TRBV4-1 and J usage is TRBJ2-1, with a tentative D call TRBD1 (5 bases). Trimming shortened V by 0 bases and J by 3 bases, and 6 bases separated the two germline ends. CDR1 is MGHRA and CDR2 is YSYEKL in the germline V gene. The CDR3 totals 14 residues. The CDR3 DNA sequence: TGCGCCAGCAGCCAAGAGGGGCTCTACAATGAGCAGTTCTTC. Its protein is CASSQEGLYNEQFF.

The chain couples TRBV28 to TRBJ1-2; D unclear. Per the germline V gene, CDR1 is MDHEN and CDR2 is SYDVKM. Trimming took off 6 bases at V and 1 base at J, with 9 bases between the two ends. The CDR3 runs 13 residues. This CDR3 reads CASRPPNNYGYTF. CDR3 nucleotide sequence: TGTGCCAGCAGGCCCCCTAATAACTATGGCTACACCTTC.

This clonotype was counted only a few times. Mismatch with germline at one junction end may stem from a read error. CDR3 protein: CASLTQTGTGTQYF. CDR3 DNA: TGCGCCAGCCTCACTCAGACAGGGACAGGGACCCAGTACTTC. This chain joins TRBV6-4 and TRBJ2-5; 8 nucleotides match TRBD1. This CDR3 is built from 14 residues. Germline-derived CDR1 and CDR2 are MRHNA and SNTAGT.

This chain joins TRBV11-2 and TRBJ1-5; D gene uncertain. CDR1 is SGHAT, CDR2 FQNNGV, per germline. V was clipped by 3 bases and J by 9 bases, with 15 bases between them. This CDR3 spans 14 amino acids. The chain's CDR3 is CASSLNGGQSPQHF. The CDR3 DNA follows: TGTGCCAGCAGCTTGAATGGCGGTCAATCGCCCCAGCATTTT.

In its sample, this clonotype was seen a few times. V gene TRBV10-3 combines with J gene TRBJ1-2; D is possibly TRBD1 (5 bases). This CDR3 region has 16 residues. V dropped 3 bases and J dropped 3 bases, with 17 bases sitting between them. Germline-derived CDR1 and CDR2 are ENHRY and SYGVKD. CDR3 bases: TGTGCCATCAGTGACCCGGACACACTTGGGGACTATGGCTACACCTTC. The encoded protein is CAISDPDTLGDYGYTF.

With respect to this clonotype: Its ends do not fully match the called genes, so a read error is possible. The chain couples TRBV11-2 to TRBJ2-5; TRBD2 aligns across 13 bases. CDR1 SGHAT and CDR2 FQNNGV come from the germline V gene. This CDR3 is built from 18 residues. The CDR3 here is CASSSGLAGASGKETRHF. The CDR3 DNA follows: TGTGCCAGCAGTTCTGGACTAGCGGGAGCTTCTGGGAAAGAGACCCGGCACTTC.

The rearrangement uses TRBV6-2 or TRBV6-3 and TRBJ2-3; 8 bases agree with TRBD1. Germline assignment: CDR1 MNHEY and CDR2 SVGEGT. V was clipped by 5 bases and J by 5 bases; unmatched bases: 9. The CDR3 spans 15 residues. The CDR3 DNA follows: TGTGCCAGCAGTCCCAGGGACAGGCTGAGAGATACGCAGTATTTT. Its translation is CASSPRDRLRDTQYF.

The chain has TRBV7-2 and TRBJ1-2; tentative D call: TRBD1 (6 bases). The V gene's germline CDR1 is SGHTA and CDR2 FQGNSA. Trimming pared 3 bases from V and 0 bases from J, leaving 17 bases between. CDR3 length: 17 amino acids. The CDR3 region has the DNA TGTGCCAGCAGCTTGAAGACAGGACGGTCTACTAACTATGGCTACACCTTC. It is translated as CASSLKTGRSTNYGYTF. Variable domain in full (rest from reference TRBV7-2 and TRBJ1-2): GAGVSQSPSNKVTEKGKDVELRCDPISGHTALYWYRQSLGQGLEFLIYFQGNSAPDKSGLPSDRFSAERTGGSVSTLTIQRTQQEDSAVYLCASSLKTGRSTNYGYTFGSGTRLTVV.

This clonotype was observed a few times. This chain joins TRBV4-1 and TRBJ2-7; 9 bases match TRBD2. J was trimmed by 0 bases and V by 6 bases; bases with no gene match: 3. The germline V gene encodes CDR1 MGHRA and CDR2 YSYEKL. This CDR3 is 14 amino acids long. CDR3 DNA sequence: TGCGCCAGCAGAAATAGCGGGAGCTCCTACGAGCAGTACTTC. This sequence encodes CASRNSGSSYEQYF.

This clonotype was detected only a few times. The chain combines TRBV14 with TRBJ1-2; D not certain. Germline V CDR1 and CDR2: SGHDN, FVKESK. V lost 0 bases and J lost 0, with 8 bases in between. The CDR3 has 15 amino acids. CDR3 region: CASSQDWESNYGYTF. CDR3 DNA sequence: TGTGCCAGCAGCCAAGATTGGGAATCTAACTATGGCTACACCTTC.

V and J are TRBV24-1 and TRBJ1-2; weak D call: TRBD1 (5 bases). CDR3 size: 13 residues. With 3 bases removed from V and 8 bases from J, the gap between germline ends came to 12 bases. Germline-derived CDR1 and CDR2 are KGHDR and SFDVKD. The CDR3 nucleotides are TGTGCCACCAGTGATCCAGGGTTGCGCGGCTACACCTTC. This encodes CATSDPGLRGYTF.

This clonotype has a handful of counts. The rearrangement joins TRBV20-1 to TRBJ2-2, with D possibly matching TRBD2 (6 bases). The V and J ends lost 0 bases and 0 bases respectively, with 14 bases between them. The CDR3 has 17 residues. From germline, CDR1 is DFQATT and CDR2 SNEGSKA (reference sequence). The CDR3 spells CSARDWGGNTNTGELFF. Here the CDR3 DNA reads TGCAGTGCTAGAGATTGGGGCGGGAACACGAACACCGGGGAGCTGTTTTTT.

The chain links TRBV7-9 to TRBJ2-6; 8 nucleotides line up with TRBD1. The V segment lost 6 bases and the J segment 2 bases; nucleotides outside the gene matches: 6. This CDR3 comprises 16 residues. Germline loops: CDR1 SEHNR, CDR2 FQNEAQ (reference sequence). CDR3 DNA: TGTGCCAGCAGTCGACAGGGGTTGGCTGGGGCCAACGTCCTGACTTTC. It translates to CASSRQGLAGANVLTF.

This clonotype occurred many times. The chain links TRBV28 to TRBJ2-1, with 11 bases identical to TRBD2. Trimming removed 4 bases from V and 2 bases from J; junction bases left unmatched: 4. Germline V gene lookup returns CDR1 MDHEN and CDR2 SYDVKM. This CDR3 region has 16 residues. The CDR3 nucleotides are TGTGCCAGCAGTTCTACTAGCGGGAGCCCCTACAATGAGCAGTTCTTC. Translated, it gives CASSSTSGSPYNEQFF. The entire variable domain, with the rest obtained from reference TRBV28 and TRBJ2-1, is as follows: DVKVTQSSRYLVKRTGEKVFLECVQDMDHENMFWYRQDPGLGLRLIYFSYDVKMKEKGDIPEGYSVSREKKERFSLILESASTNQTSMYLCASSSTSGSPYNEQFFGPGTRLTVL.

This clonotype was recorded a few times. The chain links TRBV30 to TRBJ2-2; D unclear. Trimming took 3 bases from V and 4 from J, leaving 3 bases between them. This CDR3 is 11 amino acids long. The V gene's germline CDR1 is GTSNPN and CDR2 SVGIG (reference sequence). The CDR3 is CAWRGTGELFF. CDR3 coding DNA: TGTGCCTGGAGGGGCACCGGGGAGCTGTTTTTT. Full variable domain (outside the CDR3, taken from reference TRBV30 and TRBJ2-2): SQTIHQWPATLVQPVGSPLSLECTVEGTSNPNLYWYRQAAGRGLQLLFYSVGIGQISSEVPQNLSASRPQDRQFILSSKKLLLSDSGFYLCAWRGTGELFFGEGSRLTVL.

This clonotype has a count of ten or more. The chain carries TRBV6-1 and TRBJ2-7, with 9 bases lining up with TRBD2. In germline, CDR1 is MNHNS, CDR2 SASEGT. This CDR3 spans 15 amino acids. J lost 1 base, V lost 10 bases, and 11 bases had no gene match. CDR3 residues: CATSRASGISYEQYF. Written as DNA, the CDR3 is TGTGCCACCTCTCGAGCTAGCGGGATTTCCTACGAGCAGTACTTC.

The genes are TRBV27 and TRBJ1-4; 7 bases are a match to TRBD1. Trimming cost V 5 bases and J 7 bases; bases outside gene matches: 10. The CDR3 is made up of 15 amino acids. Germline assignment: CDR1 MNHEY and CDR2 SMNVEV (reference sequence). The CDR3: CASSPAQGGFEKLFF. Here the CDR3 DNA reads TGTGCCAGCAGTCCCGCGCAGGGGGGATTTGAAAAACTGTTTTTT.

The V and J genes are TRBV7-2 and TRBJ1-2, with a tentative D call TRBD1 (6 bases). The germline CDR1 and CDR2 sequences are SGHTA and FQGNSA. V gave up 5 bases and J gave up 6 bases, with 10 bases separating them. The CDR3 loop spans 12 amino acids. In DNA form, the CDR3 reads TGTGCCAGCAGCAGGGACACGAATGGCTACACCTTC. Translation gives CASSRDTNGYTF.

This clonotype was picked up a small number of times. The V gene is TRBV29-1, the J gene TRBJ2-1; weak D call: TRBD2 (5 bases). The CDR3 contains 12 residues. The V end lost 2 bases, the J end lost 6 bases, and 8 bases lay between the germline ends. Germline loops: CDR1 SQVTM, CDR2 ANQGSEA. This CDR3 is CSVENTSNEQFF. The CDR3 region has the DNA TGCAGCGTTGAAAATACTAGCAATGAGCAGTTCTTC.